This T cell receptor (beta chain) was profiled in a study of T cells in pancreatic ductal adenocarcinoma. General study results and limits: Blood had more productive templates and about 8-fold more unique clonotypes than tumor. No significant tumor-blood clonality difference; means were about 0.1 and 0.07.

The germline V and J ends were trimmed by 6 bases and 3 bases, with 12 bases remaining between them. CDR3 length equals 13 residues. From germline, CDR1 is SGHTA and CDR2 FQGNSA. Selected pancreatic ductal adenocarcinoma patients had undergone surgery without neoadjuvant therapy. Using immunoSEQ multiplex PCR, the repertoire was profiled, and TCRdb retains in-frame clones only, with some absent. The sample has 15,000 to 20,000 clones, more than 70% seen once. About this clone itself: Its antigen is currently unknown.

The origin of this receptor is a human donor with pancreatic ductal adenocarcinoma. The chain has TRBV7-2 and TRBJ2-7; possibly TRBD1 for D (5 bases). Specimen: PBMCs. For the CDR3, the DNA is TGTGCCAGCAGTTCCTCAGGGTTCTACGAGCAGTACTTC. This translates into CASSSSGFYEQYF.